Listed below are T cell receptor beta chains from one sample, sequenced in a study of T cell responses to AZD1222 COVID-19 vaccine. TCRdb keeps only in-frame clones here, not all; method: immunoSEQ multiplex PCR. The table includes under 95,000 clones, about nine tenths detected once. The sample in question was peripheral blood, obtained on day 0 of AZD1222 vaccination. These receptors were collected from an adult in good health. Both conserved end residues are part of each CDR3. D genes are given only for firm matches. Size is omitted from some rows. Given values are once, few, many or a class for expanded clones.

J gene,clone size,D gene,V gene,CDR3 protein,CDR3 DNA
TRBJ1-5,-,-,TRBV6-2/TRBV6-3,CASSKGGQPQHF,TGTGCCAGCAGCAAAGGGGGACAACCCCAGCATTTT
TRBJ2-3,-,TRBD2,TRBV12-5,CASGPPRTSRASTDTQYF,TGTGCTAGTGGTCCGCCCCGGACTAGCCGAGCTAGCACAGATACGCAGTATTTT
TRBJ1-2,-,-,TRBV5-6,CASSLSTSPNYGYTF,TGTGCCAGCAGCTTGTCCACTTCTCCTAACTATGGCTACACCTTC
TRBJ2-1,once,-,TRBV2,CASLRDFSSYNEQFF,TGTGCCAGTCTGCGGGACTTCAGCTCCTACAATGAGCAGTTCTTC
TRBJ1-6,-,-,TRBV2,CASKTQVLNSPLHF,TGTGCCAGTAAAACCCAGGTCCTGAATTCACCCCTCCACTTT
TRBJ1-2,-,-,TRBV6-5,CASSTQQSYGYTF,TGTGCCAGCAGCACTCAACAGAGCTATGGCTACACCTTC
TRBJ1-5,-,-,TRBV4-1,CASSQGDRGGQPQHF,TGCGCCAGCAGCCAAGGCGACAGAGGAGGACAGCCCCAGCATTTT
TRBJ1-1,-,TRBD1,TRBV5-3,CARSSHRGENTEAFF,TGTGCCAGAAGCTCTCACAGGGGAGAGAACACTGAAGCTTTCTTT
TRBJ2-7,-,-,TRBV21-1,CASSKAPCEQYF,TGTGCCAGCAGCAAAGCTCCCTGCGAGCAGTACTTC
TRBJ2-5,-,-,TRBV19,CASSIRNRAPQETQYF,TGTGCCAGTAGTATTCGCAACAGGGCCCCTCAAGAGACCCAGTACTTC
TRBJ1-5,-,-,TRBV28,CASSLVQGISQPQHF,TGTGCCAGCAGTTTGGTACAGGGAATTAGTCAGCCCCAGCATTTT
TRBJ2-1,-,TRBD2,TRBV29-1,CSTLAGEGDEQFF,TGCAGCACCCTAGCGGGAGAGGGGGATGAGCAGTTCTTC
TRBJ1-2,few,-,TRBV5-1,CASSTGRNTYGYTF,TGCGCCAGCAGCACGGGACGGAACACCTATGGCTACACCTTC
TRBJ2-3,-,TRBD1,TRBV10-3,CASRQGTDTQYF,TGTGCCTCCAGACAGGGAACAGATACGCAGTATTTT
TRBJ1-5,-,TRBD1,TRBV5-4,CASSWGTGGNQPQHF,TGTGCCAGCAGCTGGGGGACAGGGGGCAATCAGCCCCAGCATTTT
TRBJ2-5,-,-,TRBV7-9,CASSPVETQYF,TGTGCCAGCAGCCCAGTGGAGACCCAGTACTTC
TRBJ2-5,-,-,TRBV11-3,CASSRGQETQYF,TGTGCCAGCAGCCGGGGTCAAGAGACCCAGTACTTC
TRBJ1-1,-,-,TRBV5-5,CASSFWAMNTEAFF,TGTGCCAGCAGCTTTTGGGCCATGAACACTGAAGCTTTCTTT
TRBJ1-1,-,-,TRBV6-5,CASSYSAGELVTEAFF,TGTGCCAGCAGTTACAGCGCAGGGGAACTTGTCACTGAAGCTTTCTTT
TRBJ1-1,-,TRBD1,TRBV12-5,CASGLWGQGARAFF,TGTGCTAGTGGTTTGTGGGGACAGGGGGCGCGAGCTTTCTTT
TRBJ1-1,-,TRBD1,TRBV6-5,CASSFSSGGAGTEAFF,TGTGCCAGCAGTTTCTCGTCAGGGGGCGCGGGCACTGAAGCTTTCTTT
TRBJ1-2,-,TRBD1,TRBV3-1/TRBV3-2,CASSPRQGGSYGYTF,TGTGCCAGCAGCCCCCGACAGGGGGGGAGCTATGGCTACACCTTC
TRBJ2-7,-,-,TRBV6-2/TRBV6-3,CASSVNHAYEQYF,TGTGCCAGCAGCGTCAACCATGCCTACGAGCAGTACTTC
TRBJ1-6,-,TRBD1,TRBV6-5,CASSSDRGGRSPLHF,TGTGCCAGCAGTTCGGACAGGGGTGGAAGGTCACCCCTCCACTTT
TRBJ2-2,-,-,TRBV7-2,CASSSTRTGELFF,TGTGCCAGCAGCTCGACGCGGACCGGGGAGCTGTTTTTT
TRBJ1-1,few,-,TRBV25-1,CASSEDRRAFF,TGTGCCAGCAGTGAGGACAGACGAGCTTTCTTT
TRBJ1-6,-,-,TRBV19,CATARGFKGSPLHF,TGTGCCACCGCGAGGGGTTTCAAGGGGTCACCCCTCCACTTT
TRBJ1-2,-,-,TRBV3-1/TRBV3-2,CASSPTIRTAYGYTF,TGTGCCAGCAGCCCGACGATAAGGACAGCGTATGGCTACACCTTC
TRBJ2-2,-,TRBD2,TRBV5-4,CAAGTSGGHTGELFF,TGTGCCGCTGGGACTAGCGGGGGTCACACCGGGGAGCTGTTTTTT
TRBJ2-1,-,-,TRBV15,CATSRDGRGGHLIDEQFF,TGTGCCACCAGCAGAGATGGGAGGGGGGGCCATTTAATCGATGAGCAGTTCTTC
TRBJ2-1,-,TRBD2,TRBV5-1,CASSTRTSGYNEQFF,TGCGCCAGCAGCACTCGGACTAGCGGTTACAATGAGCAGTTCTTC
TRBJ2-7,-,-,TRBV19,CASSIDHTSTGHSYEQYF,TGTGCCAGTAGTATAGATCACACCTCCACCGGCCACTCCTACGAGCAGTACTTC
TRBJ1-5,-,TRBD1,TRBV4-1,CASSARTGGYQPQHF,TGCGCCAGCAGCGCCCGGACAGGGGGCTATCAGCCCCAGCATTTT
TRBJ1-6,-,-,TRBV6-5,CASSYLDDGQSPLHF,TGTGCCAGCAGTTACTTGGACGACGGGCAATCGCCCCTCCACTTT
TRBJ1-2,-,-,TRBV5-1,CASSWEGNGYTF,TGCGCCAGCAGCTGGGAGGGGAATGGCTACACCTTC
TRBJ1-1,-,TRBD1,TRBV19,CASSANRGQAEAFF,TGTGCCAGTAGTGCGAACAGGGGGCAGGCTGAAGCTTTCTTT
TRBJ1-5,-,TRBD1,TRBV10-3,CAISGGQGINQPQHF,TGTGCCATCAGTGGGGGACAGGGAATCAATCAGCCCCAGCATTTT
TRBJ2-1,-,-,TRBV5-1,CASSLGRSSYNEQFF,TGCGCCAGCAGCTTGGGGAGGAGCTCCTACAATGAGCAGTTCTTC
TRBJ1-3,-,-,TRBV12-3/TRBV12-4,CASSVIGGNTIYF,TGTGCCAGCAGTGTTATAGGAGGAAACACCATATATTTT
TRBJ1-2,-,-,TRBV12-3/TRBV12-4,CASSTEVQYGYTF,TGTGCCAGCAGCACCGAGGTACAGTATGGCTACACCTTC
TRBJ1-2,once,TRBD1,TRBV19,CASSRGDRPLYYGYTF,TGTGCCAGTAGTAGGGGGGACAGACCTCTTTACTATGGCTACACCTTC
TRBJ1-2,once,-,TRBV4-3,CASSQDNTGNYYGYTF,TGCGCCAGCAGCCAAGATAACACAGGGAACTACTATGGCTACACCTTC
TRBJ2-3,-,-,TRBV7-9,CASRPPTRRGTDTQYF,TGTGCCAGCAGACCACCGACTAGAAGGGGCACAGATACGCAGTATTTT
TRBJ1-4,-,-,TRBV19,CASSMHLRGRPTNEKLFF,TGTGCCAGTAGTATGCATCTACGCGGAAGACCAACTAATGAAAAACTGTTTTTT
TRBJ1-2,once,TRBD1,TRBV11-2,CASSLLGQGAGYTF,TGTGCCAGCAGCTTACTGGGACAGGGGGCCGGCTACACCTTC
TRBJ1-6,-,-,TRBV5-8,CASSPKRTVNSPLHF,TGTGCCAGCAGCCCTAAAAGGACAGTCAATTCACCCCTCCACTTT
TRBJ2-7,-,TRBD1,TRBV6-5,CASTRDRNPAYEQYF,TGTGCCAGCACTCGGGACAGGAATCCAGCCTACGAGCAGTACTTC
TRBJ2-2,-,-,TRBV11-2,CASRRYGTPTGELFF,TGTGCCAGCAGAAGGTACGGGACACCCACCGGGGAGCTGTTTTTT
TRBJ1-2,-,-,TRBV11-3,CASSLSRRANYGYTF,TGTGCCAGCAGCTTAAGTAGGCGAGCTAACTATGGCTACACCTTC
TRBJ1-5,-,TRBD1,TRBV2,CASRGTVSEPQHF,TGTGCCAGCCGGGGGACAGTTAGTGAGCCCCAGCATTTT
TRBJ2-3,once,-,TRBV7-6,CASSLRGRSTDTQYF,TGTGCCAGCAGCTTAAGGGGCAGAAGCACAGATACGCAGTATTTT
TRBJ2-2,-,-,TRBV7-9,CASSRENTGELFF,TGTGCCAGCAGCCGAGAAAACACCGGGGAGCTGTTTTTT
TRBJ2-1,-,TRBD1,TRBV18,CASSPGTGGLGGKNEQFF,TGTGCCAGCTCCCCCGGGACAGGGGGCTTAGGGGGAAAAAATGAGCAGTTCTTC
TRBJ1-1,-,TRBD1,TRBV7-9,CASSRGGTGETEAFF,TGTGCCAGCAGCAGGGGGGGCACAGGGGAGACTGAAGCTTTCTTT
TRBJ2-5,-,TRBD2,TRBV7-2,CASSLALVAGEETQYF,TGTGCCAGCAGCTTAGCGCTCGTAGCGGGAGAAGAGACCCAGTACTTC
TRBJ2-2,-,-,TRBV12-3/TRBV12-4,CASTAGQTGELFF,TGTGCCAGCACCGCCGGACAGACCGGGGAGCTGTTTTTT
TRBJ2-1,-,-,TRBV4-2,CASSQDHEEQFF,TGTGCCAGCAGCCAAGATCACGAGGAGCAGTTCTTC
TRBJ1-5,once,-,TRBV3-1/TRBV3-2,CASSQARGNQPQHF,TGTGCCAGCAGCCAAGCCAGGGGCAATCAGCCCCAGCATTTT
TRBJ1-1,-,-,TRBV2,CASGGIAFF,TGTGCCAGCGGAGGTATAGCTTTCTTT
TRBJ2-7,-,TRBD2,TRBV10-2,CASIPPSGAYEQYF,TGCGCCAGCATACCGCCTAGCGGGGCCTACGAGCAGTACTTC